The present entry profiles one T cell receptor (beta chain) with its context. The sample originates from a study of T cell responses to AZD1222 COVID-19 vaccine. Data came from immunoSEQ multiplex PCR; TCRdb stores just in-frame clones and leaves some out. The sample carries approximately 180,000 clones, about 88% recorded once. Samples with a second dose at about 4 or about 12 weeks were pooled together. Between the trimmed V and J ends, which lost 8 bases and 3 bases, there was a span of 16 bases. CDR3 length: 14 residues. Germline loops: CDR1 SEHNR, CDR2 FQNEAQ (reference sequence). This sequence joins TRBV7-9 and TRBJ1-1; maybe TRBD1 (5 bases). This specimen was peripheral blood, taken 28 days after the second AZD1222 dose. The sequence was collected from an adult who received the AZD1222 COVID-19 vaccine. CDR3 in amino acids: CASHAGVEDTEAFF. CDR3 sequence (DNA): TGTGCCAGCCACGCGGGGGTAGAGGACACTGAAGCTTTCTTT.